The clone carrying this T cell receptor (beta chain) was counted many times. This sample was included in a study of T-cell reconstitution after alpha-beta-depleted transplantation in children. For TCRbeta, the library was prepared with unique molecular identifiers. TCRdb reprocessed the PCR reads via MiXCR and lists one record per CDR3 protein. The sample has about 200,000 distinct CDR3 sequences, roughly 15% seen once. The length of the CDR3 is 16 residues. Per germline, CDR1 SGHRS and CDR2 YFSETQ. Unmatched junction bases numbered 16, after V lost 4 bases and J lost 9 bases. The chain combines TRBV5-1 with TRBJ2-4, with TRBD2 matching over 7 bases. This sequence was found in a human donor who donated a stem cell graft to a child with acute lymphoblastic leukemia. The sample consisted of PBMCs from the stem cell graft donor, taken from the stem cell graft. This chain's CDR3 is CASSLPSGEGLGIQYF. CDR3 bases: TGCGCCAGCAGCCTCCCCTCGGGGGAGGGGCTAGGCATTCAGTACTTC.